These 6 T cell receptor beta chains were sequenced from one sample in a study of a mutant IDH1 vaccine in newly diagnosed glioma. Assay: immunoSEQ multiplex PCR; the TCRdb copy retains only in-frame clones and omits some. The repertoire holds around 60,000 clones, with roughly 81% as singletons. Time point reported: week 35, safety follow-up. Each vaccine dose was 300 ug of mutant IDH1 20-mer peptide, with topical imiquimod. These receptors lack a known antigen. The sequencing used PBMCs, collected from a glioma patient whose treatment included an IDH1 peptide vaccine. Every receptor here comes from a man aged 40-49 years with glioma.

This sequence joins TRBV11-1 and TRBJ1-1; TRBD1 might be the D (5 bases). Trimming took 5 bases from V and 1 from J, leaving 8 bases between them. The CDR3 loop spans 13 amino acids. Per the germline V gene, CDR1 is SGHAT and CDR2 is FQDESV (reference sequence). The CDR3 protein is CASSAGGNTEAFF. The CDR3 region has the DNA TGTGCCAGCAGCGCGGGGGGGAACACTGAAGCTTTCTTT.

The chain has TRBV18 and TRBJ2-3, with D possibly TRBD1 on 6 matching bases. Germline CDR1 and CDR2: KGHSH and LQKENI. The V end was cut by 5 bases, the J end by 3 bases, with 30 bases between. The CDR3 is 20 amino acids. DNA of the CDR3: TGTGCCAGCTCATCGCCCCCCCCGGGACATTCTACCAGGTCGACAGATACGCAGTATTTT. Encoded protein: CASSSPPPGHSTRSTDTQYF. The full variable domain, with the rest looked up from reference TRBV18 and TRBJ2-3, is NAGVMQNPRHLVRRRGQEARLRCSPMKGHSHVYWYRQLPEEGLKFMVYLQKENIIDESGMPKERFSAEFPKEGPSILRIQQVVRGDSAAYFCASSSPPPGHSTRSTDTQYFGPGTRLTVL.

The V gene is TRBV2, the J gene TRBJ1-5, with D possibly matching TRBD1 (5 bases). Germline V gene data show CDR1 as SNHLY and CDR2 as FYNNEI. The CDR3 covers 14 residues. V was shortened by 7 bases and J by 3 bases, with 13 bases between the two germline ends. CDR3 sequence: CASNDRQYNQPQHF. As DNA, the CDR3 is TGTGCCAGCAACGACCGACAGTACAATCAGCCCCAGCATTTT. Full variable domain (outside the CDR3, taken from reference TRBV2 and TRBJ1-5): EPEVTQTPSHQVTQMGQEVILRCVPISNHLYFYWYRQILGQKVEFLVSFYNNEISEKSEIFDDQFSVERPDGSNFTLKIRSTKLEDSAMYFCASNDRQYNQPQHFGDGTRLSIL.

This chain links TRBV7-8 with TRBJ2-1; D is unclear. The V gene's germline CDR1 is SGHVS and CDR2 FQNEAQ. With 1 base removed from V and 6 bases from J, the gap between germline ends came to 7 bases. The CDR3 spans 13 residues. The CDR3 DNA sequence: TGTGCCAGCAGCTTAGTCCCTAGCAATGAGCAGTTCTTC. Residues: CASSLVPSNEQFF.

The chain joins TRBV4-2 to TRBJ2-7, with no clear D. The CDR3 has 15 amino acids. CDR1 is LGHNA, CDR2 YNFKEQ, per germline. V was trimmed by 0 bases and J by 0 bases, leaving 9 bases between them. Here the CDR3 DNA reads TGTGCCAGCAGCCAAGATTCGCAGAGCTCCTACGAGCAGTACTTC. It translates to CASSQDSQSSYEQYF.

This clone was observed a few times. The chain carries TRBV10-3 and TRBJ1-1; 9 bases are a match to TRBD1. CDR3 length equals 16 residues. Germline CDR1 ENHRY, CDR2 SYGVKD. The J segment lost 1 base and the V segment lost 8 bases, leaving 11 bases of the junction unmatched. CDR3 sequence: CAIRAFGQGKNTEAFF. CDR3 nucleotide sequence: TGTGCCATCCGAGCCTTCGGACAGGGGAAGAACACTGAAGCTTTCTTT.